This TCR beta chain comes out of a study of T cells after yellow fever vaccination (dated by TCRdb to between 2019 and 2020). Regarding the complete study: The SMART-Seq v4 Ultra Low Input RNA kit was used to prepare libraries from fractions with low cell numbers. To follow T-cell clones before and after both primary and booster YFV17D yellow fever vaccination, bulk TCR alpha and beta repertoires underwent longitudinal sequencing. Two healthy male donors made up the cohort, one aged 18 to 29 years and the other aged 30 to 40 years. Bulk PBMC replicates and cell subsets were isolated from blood drawn at multiple timepoints before and after both primary and secondary immunization.

This clonotype was counted between two and nine times. Its antigen remains undetermined. No qualities accompany the bases; no much larger clone lies one base away. Paper-wide results and their limitations: Because only two donors were included in the study, the extent to which the findings can be generalized is limited. Computational filtering was required because FACS-sorted repertoires could contain abundant contaminating clonotypes from the bulk population. A small fraction of clonotypes appeared in both the CD4 and CD8 compartments, likely as a result of convergent recombination. After the booster, most of the clones that had expanded following primary vaccination were detected again (96% of CD4 and 80% to 90% of CD8), which suggests that memory was broadly maintained. The secondary T-cell response was found to be weaker but faster than the primary response, with a peak reached on day 5 rather than on day 15.

TCR cDNA was made using 5'RACE template switching, a step that added a universal primer site and unique molecular identifiers. Priming of cDNA synthesis was performed from both the TCR alpha and TCR beta constant segments. Libraries were amplified in two PCR steps, with sample barcodes and sequencing adapters added in the second step. Sequencing of libraries was done on Illumina HiSeq 2500 (2x100 bp) or NovaSeq (2x150 bp). Per the source publication's procedure: MIGEC handled demultiplexing of reads and collapsing into UMI consensus sequences, while MiXCR performed V(D)J alignment. Using edgeR on replicate PBMC samples, clonotypes were called vaccine-responding if FDR was below 0.01 and the log2 fold change was above 5 up to day 15. Bulk clonotypes were assigned CD4 or CD8 identity according to which sequenced CD4 or CD8 repertoire held them at higher abundance. TCRdb reran the public reads through fastp at Q25 and MiXCR, keeping productive beta chains. Records with the same CDR3 protein are collapsed into one entry carrying the most frequent genes and DNA. The V and J calls come from TCRdb's annotation, not from the publication. Across this sample there are some 560,000 distinct CDR3 sequences, with about a sixth seen only once. In total, the top ten clones hold approximately 15% of the sample.

The junction carries 17 bases between V and J, which are trimmed by 1 base and 6 bases respectively. Per the germline V gene, SGHRS is the CDR1 and YFSETQ is the CDR2. Spanning cysteine to phenylalanine, the CDR3 consists of 16 amino acids. Kept here is only the CDR3 DNA, which spans 48 bases and is read in frame from base 1. Interpreted using the paper, the treatment or condition label stands for: live attenuated yellow fever vaccine strain. At each blood-draw timepoint, two biological replicates of bulk PBMCs were collected. PBMCs were isolated from peripheral blood using a standard Ficoll-Paque protocol. TriZol was used to extract RNA from bulk PBMCs, from CD4 and CD8 fractions, and from dextramer-positive and dextramer-negative fractions.

The sample was PBMCs, taken 5 days after the first yellow fever vaccination. This clonotype originated in a man between 18 and 29 years old who received the YFV17D yellow fever vaccine. The V and J segments used are TRBV5-1 and TRBJ1-5, with TRBD1 as a weak D call on 5 bases. The CDR3 here reads CASSLFGLGQGQPQHF. The nucleotide sequence is given as TGCGCCAGCAGCTTGTTTGGGTTGGGGCAAGGTCAGCCCCAGCATTTT. Where the CDR3 stops, the reference TRBV5-1 and TRBJ1-5 genes take over; the full variable domain is KAGVTQTPRYLIKTRGQQVTLSCSPISGHRSVSWYQQTPGQGLQFLFEYFSETQRNKGNFPGRFSGRQFSNSRSEMNVSTLELGDSALYLCASSLFGLGQGQPQHFGDGTRLSIL.